The 4 T cell receptor beta chains in this list originate from one sample, sequenced in a study of post-analysis software for immune sequencing data. General study findings and limits: Five TRBV segments, TRBV5-6, TRBV5-1 and TRBV20-1 among them, were found more frequent in patients than controls.

Each TCR beta cDNA library carried unique molecular identifiers. TCRdb called the PCR reads again in MiXCR, with one record for every CDR3 protein. The sample yields about 800,000 distinct CDR3 sequences, just under 30% seen once. For these TCRs, the target antigens are not known. Sequencing input: blood. Every receptor here comes from a girl under 18 with multiple sclerosis.

The J gene is TRBJ1-5, the V gene TRBV4-1; D possibly corresponds to TRBD1 (6 bases). This CDR3 has 17 residues. Germline V gene lookup returns CDR1 MGHRA and CDR2 YSYEKL. V dropped 1 base and J dropped 6 bases, with 19 bases sitting between them. CDR3 nucleotide sequence: TGCGCCAGCAGCCAAGGGACAGCCCCGTATCGAACTCAGCCCCAGCATTTT. This codes for CASSQGTAPYRTQPQHF.

This clonotype was seen only a few times. V usage is TRBV20-1 and J usage is TRBJ1-2; D is undetermined. V lost 6 bases and J 4 bases, leaving 21 bases between the germline ends. The CDR3 consists of 15 residues. Germline CDR1 reads DFQATT; CDR2 reads SNEGSKA (reference sequence). The CDR3 region is CSADPLVGSPYGYTF. The CDR3 nucleotides read TGCAGTGCCGACCCCTTAGTGGGTTCCCCCTATGGCTACACCTTC.

The rearrangement joins TRBV12-3 or TRBV12-4 to TRBJ1-2; tentative D call: TRBD1 (6 bases). CDR3 length: 13 residues. With 5 bases removed from V and 8 bases from J, the gap between germline ends came to 15 bases. The CDR3 nucleotides read TGTGCCAGCAGTATCACAGGGCGGTGGGGCTACACCTTC. Translating it yields CASSITGRWGYTF.

The chain has TRBV4-1 and TRBJ2-4; 8 bases fit TRBD1. The CDR3 extends over 14 amino acids. Germline CDR1 MGHRA, CDR2 YSYEKL. Losses at the gene ends were 4 bases for V and 1 base for J; bases not matched to a gene: 0. In nucleotides, the CDR3 is TGCGCCAGCAGCCGGACAGGGGCCAAAAACATTCAGTACTTC. It translates to CASSRTGAKNIQYF.